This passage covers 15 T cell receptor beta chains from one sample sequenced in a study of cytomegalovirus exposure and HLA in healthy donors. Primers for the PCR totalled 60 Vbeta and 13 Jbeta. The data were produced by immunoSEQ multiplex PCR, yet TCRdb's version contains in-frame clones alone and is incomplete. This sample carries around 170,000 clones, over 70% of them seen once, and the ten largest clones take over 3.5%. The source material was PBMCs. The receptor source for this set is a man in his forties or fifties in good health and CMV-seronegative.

CDR3 region: CASSWTGGGSGELFF. DNA of the CDR3: TGTGCCAGCAGCTGGACAGGGGGCGGATCCGGGGAGCTGTTTTTT. The chain uses TRBV9 and TRBJ2-2; 11 bases agree with TRBD1. The germline V gene has CDR1 SGDLS and CDR2 YYNGEE. The V gene end was trimmed by 4 bases and the J gene end by 6 bases; junction bases not matched to a gene: 5. This CDR3 is 15 amino acids long. The whole variable domain, filled in from reference TRBV9 and TRBJ2-2, reads DSGVTQTPKHLITATGQRVTLRCSPRSGDLSVYWYQQSLDQGLQFLIQYYNGEERAKGNILERFSAQQFPDLHSELNLSSLELGDSALYFCASSWTGGGSGELFFGEGSRLTVL.

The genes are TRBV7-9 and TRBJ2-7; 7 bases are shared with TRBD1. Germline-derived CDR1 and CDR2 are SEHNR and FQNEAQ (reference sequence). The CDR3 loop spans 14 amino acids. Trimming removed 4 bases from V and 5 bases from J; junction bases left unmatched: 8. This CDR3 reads CASSSRTGEDEQYF. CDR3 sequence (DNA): TGTGCCAGCAGCTCCAGGACAGGAGAGGACGAGCAGTACTTC.

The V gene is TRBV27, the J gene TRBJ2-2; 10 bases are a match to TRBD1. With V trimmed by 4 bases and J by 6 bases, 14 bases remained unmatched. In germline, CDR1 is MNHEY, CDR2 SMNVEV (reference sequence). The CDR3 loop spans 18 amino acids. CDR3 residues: CASSSASQRQGAAGELFF. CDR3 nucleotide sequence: TGTGCCAGCAGTTCAGCCAGCCAAAGACAGGGGGCAGCCGGGGAGCTGTTTTTT.

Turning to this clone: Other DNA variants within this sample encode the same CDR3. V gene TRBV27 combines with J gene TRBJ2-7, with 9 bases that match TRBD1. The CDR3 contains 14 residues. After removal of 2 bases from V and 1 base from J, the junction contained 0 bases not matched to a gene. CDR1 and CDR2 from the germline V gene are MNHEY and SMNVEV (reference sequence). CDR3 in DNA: TGTGCCAGCAGTTTAGGGACAGGGTCCTACGAGCAGTACTTC. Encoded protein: CASSLGTGSYEQYF.

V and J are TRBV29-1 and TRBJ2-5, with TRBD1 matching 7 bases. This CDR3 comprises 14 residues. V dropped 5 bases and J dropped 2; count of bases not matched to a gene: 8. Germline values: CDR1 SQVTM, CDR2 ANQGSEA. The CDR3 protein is CSVIREGQQETQYF. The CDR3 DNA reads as TGCAGCGTTATACGCGAGGGACAGCAAGAGACCCAGTACTTC.

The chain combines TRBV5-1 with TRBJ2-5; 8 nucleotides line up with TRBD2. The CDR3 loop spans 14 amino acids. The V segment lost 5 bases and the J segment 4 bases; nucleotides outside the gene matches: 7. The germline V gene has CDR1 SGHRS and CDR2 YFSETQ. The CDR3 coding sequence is TGCGCCAGCAGTTCCGGGACTAGTGGAGAGACCCAGTACTTC. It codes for CASSSGTSGETQYF.

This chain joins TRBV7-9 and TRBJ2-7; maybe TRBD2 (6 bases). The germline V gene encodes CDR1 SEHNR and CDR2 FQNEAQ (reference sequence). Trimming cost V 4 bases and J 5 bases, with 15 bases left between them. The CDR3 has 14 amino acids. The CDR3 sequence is CASSSGTAVDEQYF. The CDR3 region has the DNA TGTGCCAGCAGCTCTGGGACTGCGGTGGACGAGCAGTACTTC.

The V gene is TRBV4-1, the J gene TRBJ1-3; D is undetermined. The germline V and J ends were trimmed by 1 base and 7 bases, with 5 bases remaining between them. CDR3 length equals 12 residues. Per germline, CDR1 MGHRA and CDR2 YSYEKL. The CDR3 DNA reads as TGCGCCAGCAGCCAAGTTCCGAACACCATATATTTT. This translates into CASSQVPNTIYF.

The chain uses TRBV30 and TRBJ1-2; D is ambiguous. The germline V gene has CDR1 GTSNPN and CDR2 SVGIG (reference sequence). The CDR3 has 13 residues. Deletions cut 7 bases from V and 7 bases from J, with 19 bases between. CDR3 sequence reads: CASYGEAGGGYTF. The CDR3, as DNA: TGTGCCTCCTATGGAGAGGCCGGAGGTGGCTACACCTTC.

Here the CDR3 DNA reads TGTGCCAGCAGTCCGCAAACCGTCGGACAGTATGGGAGCTATCAGCCCCAGCATTTT. Its translation: CASSPQTVGQYGSYQPQHF. The chain links TRBV27 to TRBJ1-5, with D possibly being TRBD1 (6 bases). Germline CDR1 MNHEY, CDR2 SMNVEV (reference sequence). Trimming removed 5 bases from V and 5 bases from J, with 28 bases in between. CDR3 length: 19 residues.

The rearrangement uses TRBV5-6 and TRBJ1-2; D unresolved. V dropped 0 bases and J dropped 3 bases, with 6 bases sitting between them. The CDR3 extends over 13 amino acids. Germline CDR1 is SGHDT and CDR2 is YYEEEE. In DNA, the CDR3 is TGTGCCAGCAGCTTGGTATCCGACTATGGCTACACCTTC. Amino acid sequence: CASSLVSDYGYTF.

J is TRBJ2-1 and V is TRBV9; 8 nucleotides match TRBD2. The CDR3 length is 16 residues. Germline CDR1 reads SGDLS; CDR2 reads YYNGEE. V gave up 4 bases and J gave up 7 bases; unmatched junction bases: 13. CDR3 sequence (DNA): TGTGCCAGCAGCCTTGCGGGAGGAGATCGGCCAAATGAGCAGTTCTTC. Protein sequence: CASSLAGGDRPNEQFF.

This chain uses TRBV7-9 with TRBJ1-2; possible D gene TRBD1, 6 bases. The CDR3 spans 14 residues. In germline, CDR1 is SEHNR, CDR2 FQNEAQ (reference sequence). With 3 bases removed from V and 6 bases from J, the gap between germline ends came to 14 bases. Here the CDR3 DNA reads TGTGCCAGCAGCTTCTACGGAGGGGGGGATGGCTACACCTTC. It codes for CASSFYGGGDGYTF.

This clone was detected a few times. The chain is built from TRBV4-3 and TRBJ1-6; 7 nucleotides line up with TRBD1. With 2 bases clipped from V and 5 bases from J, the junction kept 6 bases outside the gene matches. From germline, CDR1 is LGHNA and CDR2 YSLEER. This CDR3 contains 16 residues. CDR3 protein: CASSQHAGTDNSPLHF. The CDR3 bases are TGCGCCAGCAGCCAACACGCCGGGACAGATAATTCACCCCTCCACTTT.

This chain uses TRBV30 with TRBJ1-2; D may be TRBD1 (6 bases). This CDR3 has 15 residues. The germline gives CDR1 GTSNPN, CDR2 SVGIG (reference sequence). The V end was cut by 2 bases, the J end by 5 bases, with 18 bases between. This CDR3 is CAWSRTESLTYGYTF. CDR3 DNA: TGTGCCTGGAGTAGGACAGAATCCCTAACTTATGGCTACACCTTC.